These 32 T cell receptor beta chains were sequenced from one sample in a study of blood T cell repertoires in COVID-19. The assay was immunoSEQ multiplex PCR, and TCRdb's table has in-frame clones only and misses some. The repertoire holds some 50,000 clones, with around 86% as singletons. The sequencing input was peripheral blood. Every receptor here comes from a woman aged 80 or over with COVID-19, enrolled during active disease.

The V call is TRBV6-5, the J call TRBJ1-1; D possibly corresponds to TRBD1 (6 bases). The CDR3 is made up of 15 amino acids. Trimming removed 6 bases at V and 0 bases at J, with 14 bases between. In germline, CDR1 is MNHEY, CDR2 SVGAGI. As DNA, the CDR3 is TGTGCCAGCAGAATGGGGGGGGGCATGAACACTGAAGCTTTCTTT. This sequence encodes CASRMGGGMNTEAFF.

The CDR3 DNA reads as TGTGCCAGCAGCCAAGAGCCCGCGGGAGGTCTGATTGAGCAGTTCTTC. Translated: CASSQEPAGGLIEQFF. The V call is TRBV3-1 (or the pseudogene TRBV3-2), the J call TRBJ2-1; TRBD2 matches at 8 bases. The CDR3 is 16 residues long. Per the germline V gene, CDR1 is LGHDT and CDR2 is YNNKEL (reference sequence). Germline trimming cut 0 bases from V and 9 bases from J; bases unmatched to any gene: 10.

This chain links TRBV19 with TRBJ1-5; D not resolved. Trimming took 5 bases from V and 8 from J, leaving 13 bases between them. CDR1 and CDR2 from the germline V gene are LNHDA and SQIVND (reference sequence). There are 13 residues in the CDR3. CDR3 DNA: TGTGCCAGTAGTCCGGGGATAAATGAGCCCCAGCATTTT. Protein sequence: CASSPGINEPQHF.

J is TRBJ1-1 and V is TRBV6-5; a possible D gene is TRBD1 (6 bases). The V gene lost 6 bases and the J gene lost 7 bases, with 18 bases spanning the gap. The CDR3 is 14 residues long. Germline CDR1 and CDR2: MNHEY and SVGAGI. Written as DNA, the CDR3 is TGTGCCAGCAGCCCGGCGGGGGCTGGGAGTGAAGCTTTCTTT. Translated: CASSPAGAGSEAFF.

The chain joins TRBV19 to TRBJ2-3, with D possibly being TRBD1 (5 bases). The CDR3 has 14 amino acids. CDR1 is LNHDA and CDR2 is SQIVND in the germline V gene (reference sequence). Trimming shortened V by 3 bases and J by 3 bases, and 10 bases separated the two germline ends. In DNA, the CDR3 is TGTGCCAGTAGTATTCGTAGGGGTACAGATACGCAGTATTTT. Amino acids: CASSIRRGTDTQYF.

The rearrangement joins TRBV24-1 to TRBJ2-1; 9 nucleotides match TRBD2. V shed 8 bases and J 3 bases; nucleotides not matched to a gene: 4. Per the germline V gene, CDR1 is KGHDR and CDR2 is SFDVKD. This CDR3 region has 14 residues. CDR3 sequence reads: CATIGGRDYNEQFF. The CDR3 DNA reads TGTGCCACCATAGGCGGGAGGGACTACAATGAGCAGTTCTTC.

In DNA form, the CDR3 reads TGTGCCAGCAGGGCCAACTCTGGGGCCAACGTCCTGACTTTC. Amino acids: CASRANSGANVLTF. The chain links TRBV5-5 to TRBJ2-6, with D unclear. V lost 5 bases, J lost 0 bases, and 6 bases lay in between. This CDR3 contains 14 residues. Per the germline V gene, CDR1 is SGHKS and CDR2 is YYEKEE (reference sequence).

The CDR3 region has the DNA TGTGCCAGCAGTTCCCACCGGGACAGGGAACGCGAGCAGTACTTC. Translation: CASSSHRDREREQYF. V usage is TRBV7-8 and J usage is TRBJ2-7; 9 nucleotides match TRBD1. V lost 6 bases to trimming and J lost 6 bases; unmatched junction nucleotides: 12. Per the germline V gene, CDR1 is SGHVS and CDR2 is FQNEAQ. The CDR3 is made up of 15 amino acids.

This clone was counted only a few times. The chain carries TRBV7-2 and TRBJ1-3; D is unclear. The CDR3 loop spans 14 amino acids. CDR1 SGHTA and CDR2 FQGNSA come from the germline V gene. Trimming pared 5 bases from V and 0 bases from J, leaving 8 bases between. The CDR3 bases are TGTGCCAGCAGCCCTCTAAACTCTGGAAACACCATATATTTT. This encodes CASSPLNSGNTIYF. The full variable domain, in which reference TRBV7-2 and TRBJ1-3 provide the parts outside the CDR3, is GAGVSQSPSNKVTEKGKDVELRCDPISGHTALYWYRQSLGQGLEFLIYFQGNSAPDKSGLPSDRFSAERTGGSVSTLTIQRTQQEDSAVYLCASSPLNSGNTIYFGEGSWLTVV.

This clone was detected only a few times. The V call is TRBV19, the J call TRBJ2-1; 7 bases line up with TRBD1. This CDR3 region has 16 residues. Germline V gene data show CDR1 as LNHDA and CDR2 as SQIVND (reference sequence). V lost 4 bases to trimming and J lost 2 bases; unmatched junction nucleotides: 8. DNA of the CDR3: TGTGCCAGTAGTAGTGGGACAGTACTTCCCTACAATGAGCAGTTCTTC. Its protein is CASSSGTVLPYNEQFF.

This clone was detected once. V usage is TRBV20-1 and J usage is TRBJ1-3; the D is unclear. This CDR3 has 14 amino acids. Trimming cost V 6 bases and J 0 bases, with 12 bases left between them. Germline V gene sequence: CDR1 DFQATT, CDR2 SNEGSKA (reference sequence). The CDR3 loop is CSASEGSSGNTIYF. CDR3 nucleotides: TGCAGTGCGAGTGAAGGGAGCTCTGGAAACACCATATATTTT.

This clone was detected only once. The chain carries TRBV25-1 and TRBJ1-2; tentative D call: TRBD1 (5 bases). The CDR3 extends over 11 amino acids. The germline V and J ends were trimmed by 10 bases and 5 bases, with 11 bases remaining between them. From germline, CDR1 is MGHDK and CDR2 SYGVNS. The CDR3 sequence: CATQDKYGYTF. The CDR3 DNA reads TGTGCCACACAGGATAAATATGGCTACACCTTC.

V is TRBV19 and J is TRBJ1-6; D is undetermined. V was trimmed by 4 bases and J by 8 bases, leaving 18 bases between them. CDR1 is LNHDA and CDR2 is SQIVND in the germline V gene (reference sequence). The CDR3 length is 16 residues. CDR3 bases: TGTGCCAGTAGTACCGGGAGCCAAGTCGGGCATTCACCCCTCCACTTT. As protein: CASSTGSQVGHSPLHF. The complete variable domain, with remaining parts taken from reference TRBV19 and TRBJ1-6, reads DGGITQSPKYLFRKEGQNVTLSCEQNLNHDAMYWYRQDPGQGLRLIYYSQIVNDFQKGDIAEGYSVSREKKESFPLTVTSAQKNPTAFYLCASSTGSQVGHSPLHFGNGTRLTVT.

By sample fraction, this clone is medium-sized (0.01 to 0.1%). The CDR3 nucleotides read TGTGCCAGCAGTTTCAGTTCGACTAGAAATGAGCAGTTCTTC. Protein sequence: CASSFSSTRNEQFF. The rearrangement links TRBV27 to TRBJ2-1, with D tentatively TRBD2 (6 bases). With 3 bases removed from V and 7 bases from J, the gap between germline ends came to 13 bases. The CDR3 has 14 amino acids. The germline V gene has CDR1 MNHEY and CDR2 SMNVEV (reference sequence).

This rearrangement joins TRBV5-1 to TRBJ2-5, with 7 bases matching TRBD1. The V and J ends lost 4 bases and 5 bases, in that order; junction bases with no gene match: 11. CDR3 size: 15 residues. CDR1 is SGHRS and CDR2 is YFSETQ in the germline V gene. CDR3 protein: CASSQNVGTAETQYF. The DNA of the CDR3 is TGCGCCAGCAGCCAGAACGTAGGGACAGCCGAGACCCAGTACTTC.

This clone was found a few times. This rearrangement joins TRBV7-9 to TRBJ1-1, with 8 bases identical to TRBD1. The V gene's germline CDR1 is SEHNR and CDR2 FQNEAQ (reference sequence). There are 18 residues in the CDR3. The junction had 11 bases not matched to a gene; V was cut back by 2 bases and J by 0 bases. This CDR3 reads CASSLTTDRAPMNTEAFF. Here the CDR3 DNA reads TGTGCCAGCAGCTTAACTACGGACAGGGCCCCCATGAACACTGAAGCTTTCTTT.

The V and J genes are TRBV7-9 and TRBJ1-1; D not certain. The CDR3 has 13 amino acids. Between the trimmed V and J ends, which lost 0 bases and 4 bases, there was a span of 6 bases. The germline V gene has CDR1 SEHNR and CDR2 FQNEAQ (reference sequence). DNA for the CDR3: TGTGCCAGCAGCTTAGCTAGTAGCACTGAAGCTTTCTTT. As protein: CASSLASSTEAFF.

The chain combines TRBV4-2 with TRBJ2-1, with 9 bases lining up with TRBD2. The V segment lost 4 bases and the J segment 4 bases; nucleotides outside the gene matches: 11. The germline V gene encodes CDR1 LGHNA and CDR2 YNFKEQ. This CDR3 has 17 residues. The CDR3 loop reads CASSPLLNSGGYNEQFF. The CDR3 DNA is TGTGCCAGCAGCCCGCTTCTCAATAGCGGGGGATACAATGAGCAGTTCTTC.

The chain recombines TRBV15 with TRBJ2-1, with 12 bases that match TRBD2. CDR1 and CDR2 from the germline V gene are LNHNV and YYDKDF (reference sequence). The ends lost 1 base at V and 6 bases at J; junction bases unmatched: 1. CDR3 length equals 15 residues. The CDR3 DNA reads as TGTGCCACCAGCAGAGCTAGCGGGAGGGCCAATGAGCAGTTCTTC. Protein: CATSRASGRANEQFF.

CDR3 residues: CASSRTSGGPSSYNEQFF. DNA of the CDR3: TGTGCCAGCAGCAGGACTAGCGGGGGGCCTAGCTCCTACAATGAGCAGTTCTTC. The rearrangement uses TRBV11-3 and TRBJ2-1, with TRBD2 matching over 14 bases. The germline CDR1 and CDR2 sequences are SGHNT and YENEEA. CDR3 length: 18 residues. J lost 0 bases, V lost 5 bases, and 6 bases had no gene match.

The V call is TRBV7-2, the J call TRBJ2-7; TRBD2 aligns across 10 bases. Unmatched junction bases numbered 5, after V lost 5 bases and J lost 7 bases. The germline V gene encodes CDR1 SGHTA and CDR2 FQGNSA. The CDR3 is made up of 13 amino acids. CDR3 region: CASSLRGLAEQYF. In nucleotides, the CDR3 is TGTGCCAGCAGCCTAAGGGGACTAGCGGAGCAGTACTTC. The complete variable domain, with remaining parts taken from reference TRBV7-2 and TRBJ2-7, reads GAGVSQSPSNKVTEKGKDVELRCDPISGHTALYWYRQSLGQGLEFLIYFQGNSAPDKSGLPSDRFSAERTGGSVSTLTIQRTQQEDSAVYLCASSLRGLAEQYFGPGTRLTVT.

V is TRBV5-4 and J is TRBJ2-3; D perhaps matches TRBD2 (7 bases). V gave up 4 bases and J gave up 5 bases, with 23 bases separating them. The germline V gene has CDR1 SGHNT and CDR2 YYREEE (reference sequence). The CDR3 contains 17 residues. The CDR3 DNA reads TGTGCCAGCAGCGTACCCCTGGTTGGGGGGGCAAAAGATACGCAGTATTTT. As protein: CASSVPLVGGAKDTQYF.

The rearrangement joins TRBV6-5 to TRBJ1-2, with D perhaps matching TRBD1 (5 bases). Trimming pared 10 bases from V and 4 bases from J, leaving 22 bases between. Germline-derived CDR1 and CDR2 are MNHEY and SVGAGI. The CDR3 length is 15 residues. CDR3 loop: CATHTRGRFSYGYTF. In DNA form, the CDR3 reads TGTGCCACCCACACTCGGGGGAGGTTTAGCTATGGCTACACCTTC.

This rearrangement joins TRBV5-4 to TRBJ2-7; the match to TRBD1 covers 8 bases. The V gene's germline CDR1 is SGHNT and CDR2 YYREEE (reference sequence). The CDR3 has 13 amino acids. Germline trimming cut 5 bases from V and 2 bases from J; bases unmatched to any gene: 3. This CDR3 reads CASSRTGTYEQYF. The CDR3, as DNA: TGTGCCAGCAGTAGGACAGGGACCTACGAGCAGTACTTC.

The chain employs TRBV18 and TRBJ1-1; D ambiguous. The germline V and J ends were trimmed by 11 bases and 0 bases, with 22 bases remaining between them. The germline V gene encodes CDR1 KGHSH and CDR2 LQKENI. The CDR3 covers 16 residues. The CDR3 sequence: CASTVGGTAMNTEAFF. CDR3 DNA sequence: TGTGCCTCGACCGTGGGAGGAACAGCGATGAACACTGAAGCTTTCTTT. The full variable domain, rest sourced from reference TRBV18 and TRBJ1-1, is NAGVMQNPRHLVRRRGQEARLRCSPMKGHSHVYWYRQLPEEGLKFMVYLQKENIIDESGMPKERFSAEFPKEGPSILRIQQVVRGDSAAYFCASTVGGTAMNTEAFFGQGTRLTVV.

The chain couples TRBV6-1 to TRBJ1-2; TRBD1 matches at 8 bases. The germline CDR1 and CDR2 sequences are MNHNS and SASEGT. Losses at the gene ends were 2 bases for V and 5 bases for J; bases not matched to a gene: 10. The CDR3 length is 16 residues. This CDR3 reads CASSERQGALRYGYTF. The CDR3 DNA reads as TGTGCCAGCAGTGAACGGCAGGGGGCATTAAGATATGGCTACACCTTC.

The chain recombines TRBV5-4 with TRBJ1-1; D remains unclear. V was trimmed by 3 bases and J by 1 base, leaving 10 bases between them. Per the germline V gene, CDR1 is SGHNT and CDR2 is YYREEE (reference sequence). There are 14 residues in the CDR3. CDR3 sequence (DNA): TGTGCCAGCAGCTCTTCCGAGCGGAACACTGAAGCTTTCTTT. This gives the protein CASSSSERNTEAFF.

The CDR3 loop reads CARTNSNQPQHF. DNA of the CDR3: TGTGCCAGGACAAATAGCAATCAGCCCCAGCATTTT. The chain recombines TRBV9 with TRBJ1-5; D not resolved. Trimming pared 8 bases from V and 0 bases from J, leaving 6 bases between. This CDR3 has 12 amino acids. Germline V gives CDR1 SGDLS, CDR2 YYNGEE.

V is TRBV11-2 and J is TRBJ2-2; 11 bases align to TRBD1. There are 15 residues in the CDR3. After removal of 5 bases from V and 5 bases from J, the junction contained 4 bases not matched to a gene. CDR1 and CDR2 from the germline V gene are SGHAT and FQNNGV. The CDR3 DNA is TGTGCCAGCAGCACCCGGGACAGGGGGACCGGGGAGCTGTTTTTT. It specifies CASSTRDRGTGELFF.

In its sample, this clone was seen a few times. This rearrangement joins TRBV5-1 to TRBJ1-4; TRBD1 might be the D (5 bases). The CDR3 spans 15 residues. The germline V gene has CDR1 SGHRS and CDR2 YFSETQ. V was pared by 0 bases and J by 3 bases, with 9 bases between. CDR3 region: CASSLAGGPNEKLFF. The CDR3 nucleotides read TGCGCCAGCAGCTTGGCCGGGGGACCTAATGAAAAACTGTTTTTT.

V gene TRBV29-1 combines with J gene TRBJ1-2; the D gene is possibly TRBD1 (5 bases). This CDR3 comprises 12 residues. Germline CDR1 SQVTM, CDR2 ANQGSEA. Trimming cost V 7 bases and J 4 bases, with 13 bases left between them. DNA for the CDR3: TGCAGCGCCCAACGGGGGATCTATGGCTACACCTTC. The encoded protein is CSAQRGIYGYTF.

The chain employs TRBV5-1 and TRBJ1-2, with 7 nucleotides matching TRBD1. CDR1 and CDR2 (germline): SGHRS, YFSETQ. V lost 0 bases, J lost 9 bases, and 11 bases stayed unmatched. CDR3 size: 15 residues. DNA of the CDR3: TGCGCCAGCAGCTTGGGACAGGGTGTTTTTATGAGCTACACCTTC. It encodes CASSLGQGVFMSYTF.